This T cell receptor beta chain was recovered during a study of shared clonotypes between healthy human individuals. The wider study: Per donor, three plates held CD4 naive cells, three held CD4 memory, two held CD8 naive and one held CD8 memory.

Profiling relied on immunoSEQ multiplex PCR, and the TCRdb table lists in-frame clones only, not all of them. The repertoire has about 800,000 clones, approximately 97% of them found once; the top ten carry about 0.22%. The length of the CDR3 is 13 residues. CDR1 MNHEY and CDR2 SVGAGI come from the germline V gene. Trimming took off 5 bases at V and 5 bases at J, with 11 bases between the two ends. The naive CD8 population came from CD45RO-negative cells selected for CCR7, without terminally differentiated effector memory CD45RA+ cells. This sequence joins TRBV6-5 and TRBJ2-3; D is uncertain. Sequences were obtained from naive CD8+ T cells sorted from blood. This receptor was obtained from a man aged 25-45 years in good health. The DNA of the CDR3 is TGTGCCAGCAGTCTAACCAACAGAGATACGCAGTATTTT. Protein sequence: CASSLTNRDTQYF.